This T cell receptor (beta chain) was captured in a study of cytomegalovirus exposure and HLA in healthy donors. The PCR had 60 Vbeta and 13 Jbeta primers. Sequenced by immunoSEQ multiplex PCR; TCRdb stores in-frame clones only, minus some. The data contain nearly 70,000 clones, 74% of them singletons. This CDR3 comprises 10 residues. V was clipped by 9 bases and J by 10 bases, with 10 bases between them. Germline V gene lookup returns CDR1 WNHNN and CDR2 SYGVQD (reference sequence). This clonotype was obtained from a woman aged 55-70 years in good health and CMV-seropositive. This chain uses TRBV10-1 with TRBJ2-1; a weak D match, TRBD1 (5 bases). Sequencing input: PBMCs. CDR3 bases: TGCGCCAGGACAGTAGTAGAGCAGTTCTTC. Residues: CARTVVEQFF.